This TCR beta chain derives from a study of radiotherapy plus CTLA-4 blockade in lung cancer. Repertoires were generated with immunoSEQ multiplex PCR, while TCRdb's copy carries only in-frame clones and drops some. The table has about 13,000 clones, 87% seen once. A note on this clone: What it binds is not known.

Findings and caveats of the study: Tumor-origin TCR clones grew in blood after radiotherapy plus ipilimumab.

The sequence was obtained from a human donor with non-small cell lung cancer that progressed on radiotherapy plus ipilimumab. Some clones in this sample may be carry-over from other donors' samples. The material sequenced was peripheral blood, taken from a patient treated with radiotherapy plus ipilimumab.

This CDR3 reads CASSSGSEAFF. In nucleotides, the CDR3 is TGTGCCAGCAGTTCCGGGTCCGAAGCTTTCTTT. The chain has TRBV2 and TRBJ1-1; D remains ambiguous. This CDR3 comprises 11 residues. V gave up 5 bases and J gave up 8 bases, with 9 bases separating them. Germline CDR1 is SNHLY and CDR2 is FYNNEI.